A selection of T cell receptor beta chains follows, all from one sample in a study of OX40 agonist ivuxolimab in advanced cancers. Assay: immunoSEQ multiplex PCR; the TCRdb copy retains only in-frame clones and omits some. The profile covers around 63,000 clones, with approximately 91% appearing a single time and roughly 0.27% taken by the ten largest. The material was CD4+ or CD8+ T cells sorted from blood, obtained in a trial of the OX40 agonist ivuxolimab. These receptors were taken from an adult with an advanced solid tumor such as melanoma, head and neck, liver or kidney cancer. Both conserved end residues are part of each CDR3. The D gene is left open where the match is weak. Not every row has a clone size; where given, it reads once, few, many or a size class.

DNA | CDR3 | size | J | V | D
TGTGCCAGTAGTATGGGGACTAGCGGGAGGTCCTACAATGAGCAGTTCTTC | CASSMGTSGRSYNEQFF | NA | TRBJ2-1 | TRBV19 | TRBD2
TGTGCTAGTGGTTTGACCGAAAGGGGACTAGCGGGAATAACTCAAGAGACCCAGTACTTC | CASGLTERGLAGITQETQYF | NA | TRBJ2-5 | TRBV12-5 | TRBD2
TGTGCTAGTAAAACAGGGGTGGCTGAAGCTTTCTTT | CASKTGVAEAFF | NA | TRBJ1-1 | TRBV12-5 | TRBD1
TGTGCCAGCAGTTTGTTAGCCAGCACAGATACGCAGTATTTT | CASSLLASTDTQYF | NA | TRBJ2-3 | TRBV27 | NA
TGTGCCAGCAGCTTAGTAGGAGGGGGAAAACTGTTTTTT | CASSLVGGGKLFF | NA | TRBJ1-4 | TRBV7-2 | NA
TGTGCCAGCAGTTACTCCGGCGATAGCAATCAGCCCCAGCATTTT | CASSYSGDSNQPQHF | NA | TRBJ1-5 | TRBV6-6 | NA
TGCGCCAGCAGCTGGGGACTAGCGGCTAGCACAGATACGCAGTATTTT | CASSWGLAASTDTQYF | once | TRBJ2-3 | TRBV5-1 | TRBD2
TGTGCCAGCAGCTCACTGGGGGAGGTAGCGGGCCCCACCGGGGAGCTGTTTTTT | CASSSLGEVAGPTGELFF | NA | TRBJ2-2 | TRBV5-6 | TRBD2
TGTGCCAGCAGCTTAGCCCTGAACACCGGGGAGCTGTTTTTT | CASSLALNTGELFF | NA | TRBJ2-2 | TRBV11-3 | NA
TGTGCCAGCAGCTTTCAGGTTCTAGCGGGAGCCGAGCAGTACTTC | CASSFQVLAGAEQYF | NA | TRBJ2-7 | TRBV7-2 | TRBD2
TGTGCCAGCAGCCAAGACCGGTATTTAGGACTAGAGGGGAATACGCAGTATTTT | CASSQDRYLGLEGNTQYF | NA | TRBJ2-3 | TRBV4-2 | TRBD2
TGTGCCATCAGCAGGGCCCCCCTGGGCACCGGGGAGCTGTTTTTT | CAISRAPLGTGELFF | NA | TRBJ2-2 | TRBV10-3 | NA
TGTGCCAGTAGTATTACAGCGGGAGTGTTGGATGAGCAGTTCTTC | CASSITAGVLDEQFF | once | TRBJ2-1 | TRBV19 | TRBD2
TGTGCCAGCAGTAACCCCGGGGGGGCAGATACGCAGTATTTT | CASSNPGGADTQYF | NA | TRBJ2-3 | TRBV6-5 | TRBD2
TGTGCCAGCAGAAAATACAGGGGGGGCTATGAGCAGTTCTTC | CASRKYRGGYEQFF | once | TRBJ2-1 | TRBV7-8 | NA
TGTGCCAGCAGTAGAAGCGATGAGCAGTTCTTC | CASSRSDEQFF | once | TRBJ2-1 | TRBV6-5 | NA
TGTGCCAGCAGCACGAGGCAAGATGTAGCCAAAAACATTCAGTACTTC | CASSTRQDVAKNIQYF | NA | TRBJ2-4 | TRBV4-2 | NA
TGTGCCAGCAGCTTCCCCAGGGTTGGGGGACTAGCGGTATACAATGAGCAGTTCTTC | CASSFPRVGGLAVYNEQFF | few | TRBJ2-1 | TRBV7-9 | TRBD2
TGCGCCAGCAGCTTACAAACAGGGATGGGTACCTACGAGCAGTACTTC | CASSLQTGMGTYEQYF | NA | TRBJ2-7 | TRBV5-1 | NA
TGTGCCAGCAGTGAAAATACGCAGTATTTT | CASSENTQYF | NA | TRBJ2-3 | TRBV2 | NA
TGTGCCAGCAGCTTTAGTCAGGGGGATAGCAATCAGCCCCAGCATTTT | CASSFSQGDSNQPQHF | once | TRBJ1-5 | TRBV7-2 | TRBD1
TGTGCCATCACCGACGGGAGTGGGCAGCCCCAGCATTTT | CAITDGSGQPQHF | NA | TRBJ1-5 | TRBV10-3 | NA
TGTGCCAGCAGCTTAGATCGGGTAGGCAATGAGCAGTTCTTC | CASSLDRVGNEQFF | NA | TRBJ2-1 | TRBV11-2 | NA
TGTGCCAGCTCACCAATCGTAGCGGGGAGCTCCTACAATGAGCAGTTCTTC | CASSPIVAGSSYNEQFF | NA | TRBJ2-1 | TRBV18 | TRBD2
TGTGCCAGTACCACGGGTAGCGGGAACAGAGAGCAGTTCTTC | CASTTGSGNREQFF | NA | TRBJ2-1 | TRBV28 | TRBD2
TGCGCCAGCAGCTTGGTCAGCGGGAGTACCTACGAGCAGTACTTC | CASSLVSGSTYEQYF | NA | TRBJ2-7 | TRBV5-1 | TRBD2
TGCAGTGCTAGTCGAGGTGACGAGCAGTACTTC | CSASRGDEQYF | NA | TRBJ2-7 | TRBV20-1 | NA
TGTGCCAGCAGTTTCCAAGGTGGTCGTGGGTCCTACGAGCAGTACTTC | CASSFQGGRGSYEQYF | NA | TRBJ2-7 | TRBV28 | NA
TGTGCCAGCAGCAGGACAGTAGAAGCTTTCTTT | CASSRTVEAFF | NA | TRBJ1-1 | TRBV7-9 | NA
TGTGCCAGCAGTTTTCCGGGACAGGGGGCTACTGAAGCTTTCTTT | CASSFPGQGATEAFF | NA | TRBJ1-1 | TRBV2 | TRBD1
TGTGCCAGTAGTATAGGACACGAAGGGAACACCATATATTTT | CASSIGHEGNTIYF | NA | TRBJ1-3 | TRBV19 | NA
TGTGCCAGCAGTCCTACTGACCTAGGGTTCCTCAATCAGCCCCAGCATTTT | CASSPTDLGFLNQPQHF | NA | TRBJ1-5 | TRBV27 | NA
TGCGCCAGCGCCGTCGCTCCCGCTGGGGCCAACGTCCTGACTTTC | CASAVAPAGANVLTF | NA | TRBJ2-6 | TRBV5-1 | NA
TGTGCCAGCAGCTTGGTATTACTCGGGGGCTACGAGCAGTACTTC | CASSLVLLGGYEQYF | NA | TRBJ2-7 | TRBV7-2 | NA
TGTGCCAGCAGGCTACCGGGACAAGGCGGCTACACCTTC | CASRLPGQGGYTF | few | TRBJ1-2 | TRBV6-6 | NA